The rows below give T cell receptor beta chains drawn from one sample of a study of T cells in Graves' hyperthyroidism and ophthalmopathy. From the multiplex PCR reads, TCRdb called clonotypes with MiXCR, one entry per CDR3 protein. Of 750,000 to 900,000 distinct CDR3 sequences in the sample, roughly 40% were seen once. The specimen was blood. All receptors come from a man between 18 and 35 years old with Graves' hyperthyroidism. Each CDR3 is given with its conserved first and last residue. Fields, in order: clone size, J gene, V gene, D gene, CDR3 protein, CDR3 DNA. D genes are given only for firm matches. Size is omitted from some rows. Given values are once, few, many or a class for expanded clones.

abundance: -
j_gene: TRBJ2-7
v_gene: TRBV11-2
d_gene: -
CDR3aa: CASSFRPQGGIAPYEQYF
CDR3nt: TGTGCCAGCAGCTTTCGACCACAGGGAGGGATAGCCCCCTACGAGCAGTACTTC

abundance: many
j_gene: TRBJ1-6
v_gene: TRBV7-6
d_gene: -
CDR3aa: CASSSPNSPLHF
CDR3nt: TGTGCCAGCAGCTCGCCTAATTCACCCCTCCACTTT

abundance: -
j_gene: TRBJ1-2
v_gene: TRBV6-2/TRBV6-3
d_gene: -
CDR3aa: CASSYPGHGYTF
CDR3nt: TGTGCCAGCAGTTACCCGGGCCATGGCTACACCTTC

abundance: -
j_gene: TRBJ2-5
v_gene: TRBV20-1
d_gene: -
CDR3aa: CSAMTETLYF
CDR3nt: TGCAGTGCCATGACAGAGACGCTATACTTC

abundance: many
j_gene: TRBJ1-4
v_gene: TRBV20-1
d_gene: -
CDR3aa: CSAEEGSGEKLFF
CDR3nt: TGCAGTGCGGAAGAGGGGTCGGGTGAAAAACTGTTTTTT

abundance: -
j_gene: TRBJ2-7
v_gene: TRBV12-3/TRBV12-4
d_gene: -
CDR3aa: CASSLSRDGDERYF
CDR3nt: TGTGCCAGCAGCCTTTCAAGGGACGGGGACGAGCGGTACTTC

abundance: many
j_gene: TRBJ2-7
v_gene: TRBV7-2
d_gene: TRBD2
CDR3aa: CASSSFSGDYEQYF
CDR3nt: TGTGCCAGCAGCTCGTTTAGCGGGGACTACGAGCAGTACTTC

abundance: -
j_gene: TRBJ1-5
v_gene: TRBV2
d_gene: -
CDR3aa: CASSGEGVNSNQPQHF
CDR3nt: TGTGCCAGCAGTGGTGAAGGGGTAAATAGCAATCAGCCCCAGCATTTT

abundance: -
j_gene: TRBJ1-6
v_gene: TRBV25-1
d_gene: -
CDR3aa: CASSSGASSPLHF
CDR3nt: TGTGCCAGCAGTTCGGGGGCCTCATCACCCCTCCACTTT

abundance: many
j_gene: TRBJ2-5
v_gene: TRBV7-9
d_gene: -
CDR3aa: CASSQAVGRETQYF
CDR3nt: TGTGCCAGCAGCCAGGCGGTGGGGAGGGAGACCCAGTACTTC

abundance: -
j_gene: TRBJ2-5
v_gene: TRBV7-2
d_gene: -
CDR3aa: CASSPGGQLQETQYF
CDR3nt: TGCGCCAGCAGCCCCGGAGGCCAACTACAAGAGACCCAGTACTTC

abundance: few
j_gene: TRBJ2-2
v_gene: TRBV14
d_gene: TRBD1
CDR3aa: CASSKDRIANTGELFF
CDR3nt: TGTGCCAGCAGTAAGGACAGGATTGCGAACACCGGGGAGCTGTTTTTT

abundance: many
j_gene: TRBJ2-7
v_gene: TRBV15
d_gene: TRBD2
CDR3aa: CATSGGLAAYEQYF
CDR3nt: TGTGCCACCTCCGGGGGACTAGCGGCCTACGAGCAGTACTTC

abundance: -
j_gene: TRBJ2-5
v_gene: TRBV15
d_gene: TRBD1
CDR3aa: CATSTGTGGDPETQYF
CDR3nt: TGTGCCACCAGCACCGGGACAGGGGGGGACCCAGAGACCCAGTACTTC

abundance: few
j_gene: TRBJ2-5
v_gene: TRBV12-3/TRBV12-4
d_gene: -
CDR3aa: CASSLEGLSQETQYF
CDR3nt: TGTGCCAGCAGTTTAGAGGGTTTGTCCCAAGAGACCCAGTACTTC

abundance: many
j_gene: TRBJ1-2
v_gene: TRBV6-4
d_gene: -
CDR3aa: CASSPSEEYYGYTF
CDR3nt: TGTGCCAGCAGCCCCTCCGAAGAATACTATGGCTACACCTTC

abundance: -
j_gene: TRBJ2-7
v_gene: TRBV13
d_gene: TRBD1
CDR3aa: CASSGGQGVTYEQYF
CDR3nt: TGTGCCAGCAGCGGGGGACAGGGGGTTACCTACGAGCAGTACTTC

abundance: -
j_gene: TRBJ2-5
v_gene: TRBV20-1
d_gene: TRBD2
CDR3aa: CSAEVAGGSTGETQYF
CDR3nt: TGCAGTGCCGAAGTAGCGGGAGGGAGCACCGGGGAGACCCAGTACTTC

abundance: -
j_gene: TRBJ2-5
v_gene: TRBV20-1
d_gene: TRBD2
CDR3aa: CSASPISGSGETQYF
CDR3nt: TGCAGTGCTAGCCCGATTAGCGGGAGCGGAGAGACCCAGTACTTC

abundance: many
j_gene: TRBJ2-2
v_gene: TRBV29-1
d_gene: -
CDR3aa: CSVDHSLTGELFF
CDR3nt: TGCAGCGTTGACCACAGTCTCACCGGGGAGCTGTTTTTT

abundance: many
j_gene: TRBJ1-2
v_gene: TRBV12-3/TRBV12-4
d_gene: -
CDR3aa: CASTKGSSGYTF
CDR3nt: TGTGCCAGCACTAAAGGGAGCTCTGGCTACACCTTC

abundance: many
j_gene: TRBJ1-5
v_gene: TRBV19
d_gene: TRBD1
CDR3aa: CASSMGQDNQPQHF
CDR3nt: TGTGCCAGTAGTATGGGACAGGATAATCAGCCCCAGCATTTT

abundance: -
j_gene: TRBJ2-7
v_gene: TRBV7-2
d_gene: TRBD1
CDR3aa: CASSLEDRGFEQYF
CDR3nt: TGTGCCAGCAGCTTAGAGGACAGGGGGTTCGAGCAGTACTTC

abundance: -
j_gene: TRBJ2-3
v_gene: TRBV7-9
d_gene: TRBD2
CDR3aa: CASSLETGGPIDTQYF
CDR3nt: TGTGCCAGCAGCTTAGAGACGGGAGGGCCAATAGATACGCAGTATTTT

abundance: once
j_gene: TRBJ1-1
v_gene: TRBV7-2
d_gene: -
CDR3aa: CASLGTANTEAFF
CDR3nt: TGTGCCAGCCTTGGGACGGCGAACACTGAAGCTTTCTTT

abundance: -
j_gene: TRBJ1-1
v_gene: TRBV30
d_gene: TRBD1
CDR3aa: CAWTGTGFVFF
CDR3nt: TGTGCCTGGACCGGGACAGGGTTTGTTTTCTTT

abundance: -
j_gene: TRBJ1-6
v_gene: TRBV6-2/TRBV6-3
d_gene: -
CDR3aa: CASSYTAGRSPLHF
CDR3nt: TGTGCCAGCAGTTACACGGCAGGGAGATCACCCCTCCACTTT

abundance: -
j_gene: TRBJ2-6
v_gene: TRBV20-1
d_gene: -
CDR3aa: CSAREGAVDGANVLTF
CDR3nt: TGCAGTGCTAGAGAGGGGGCGGTAGACGGGGCCAACGTCCTGACTTTC

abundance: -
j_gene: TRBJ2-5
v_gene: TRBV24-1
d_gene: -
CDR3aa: CATSTLSYEETQYF
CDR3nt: TGTGCTACCAGCACCCTATCGTATGAGGAGACCCAGTACTTC

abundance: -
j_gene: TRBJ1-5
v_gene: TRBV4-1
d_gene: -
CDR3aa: CASSQDITTYSNQPQHF
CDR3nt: TGCGCCAGCAGCCAAGATATCACGACATATAGCAATCAGCCCCAGCATTTT

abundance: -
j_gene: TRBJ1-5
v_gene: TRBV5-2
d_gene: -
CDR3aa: CASNSDRYYQPQHF
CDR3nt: TGTGCCAGCAATTCGGACAGGTATTATCAGCCCCAGCATTTT

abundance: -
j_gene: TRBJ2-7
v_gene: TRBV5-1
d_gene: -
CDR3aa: CASSLVGGYSHEQYF
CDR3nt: TGCGCCAGCAGCTTGGTAGGGGGATACTCCCACGAGCAGTACTTC

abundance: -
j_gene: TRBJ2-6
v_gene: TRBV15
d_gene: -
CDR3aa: CATSSSIPPGANVLTF
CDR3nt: TGTGCCACCAGCAGCTCGATACCCCCTGGGGCCAACGTCCTGACTTTC

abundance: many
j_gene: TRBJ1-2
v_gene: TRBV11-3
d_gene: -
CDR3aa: CASSSPSTYGYTF
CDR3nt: TGTGCCAGCAGCTCTCCTTCGACCTATGGCTACACCTTC

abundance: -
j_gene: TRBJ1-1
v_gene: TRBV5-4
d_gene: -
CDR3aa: CATNLRRGEAFF
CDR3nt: TGTGCCACCAATCTAAGGCGGGGTGAAGCTTTCTTT

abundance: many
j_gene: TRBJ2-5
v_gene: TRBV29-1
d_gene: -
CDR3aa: CSVEGAGTQYF
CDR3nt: TGCAGCGTTGAGGGGGCCGGGACCCAGTACTTC

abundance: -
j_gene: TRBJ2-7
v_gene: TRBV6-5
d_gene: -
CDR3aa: CASSPGEVSSEQYF
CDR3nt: TGTGCCAGCAGTCCCGGCGAGGTTTCCAGCGAGCAGTACTTC

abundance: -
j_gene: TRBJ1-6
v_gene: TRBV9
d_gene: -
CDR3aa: CASSFGVGYNSPLHF
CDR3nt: TGTGCCAGCAGTTTCGGGGTGGGCTATAATTCACCCCTCCACTTT

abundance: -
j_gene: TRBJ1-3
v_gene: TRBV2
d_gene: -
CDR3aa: CASTPGPYGGNTIYF
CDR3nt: TGTGCCAGCACCCCGGGACCTTACGGGGGCAACACCATATATTTT

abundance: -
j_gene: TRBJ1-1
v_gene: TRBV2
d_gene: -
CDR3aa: CACTMTGNTEAFF
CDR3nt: TGTGCCTGTACTATGACAGGGAACACTGAAGCTTTCTTT

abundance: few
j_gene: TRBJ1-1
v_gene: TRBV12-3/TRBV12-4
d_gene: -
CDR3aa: CASSFRALNTEAFF
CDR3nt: TGTGCCAGCAGTTTTAGGGCCCTGAACACTGAAGCTTTCTTT

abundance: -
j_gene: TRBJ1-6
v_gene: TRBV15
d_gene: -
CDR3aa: CATSSLGQHNSPLHF
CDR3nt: TGTGCCACCAGCAGTTTAGGCCAGCATAATTCACCCCTCCACTTT

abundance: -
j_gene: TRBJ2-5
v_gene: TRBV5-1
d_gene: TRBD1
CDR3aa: CASSSGDSRGTQYF
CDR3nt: TGCGCCAGCAGCTCCGGGGACAGCCGAGGGACCCAGTACTTC

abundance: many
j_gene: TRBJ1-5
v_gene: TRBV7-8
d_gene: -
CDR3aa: CASSEGPAQPQHF
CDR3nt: TGTGCCAGCAGCGAGGGTCCTGCTCAGCCCCAGCATTTT

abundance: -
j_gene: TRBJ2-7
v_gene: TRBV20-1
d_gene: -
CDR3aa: CSASRLTEAYEQYF
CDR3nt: TGCAGTGCTTCCCGATTGACGGAGGCCTACGAGCAGTACTTC

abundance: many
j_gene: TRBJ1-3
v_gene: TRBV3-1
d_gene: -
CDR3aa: CASSVTAGYTIYF
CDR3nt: TGTGCCAGCAGTGTGACGGCGGGGTACACCATATATTTT

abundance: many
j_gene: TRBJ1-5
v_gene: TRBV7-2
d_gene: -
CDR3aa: CASSVYNQPQHF
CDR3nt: TGTGCCAGCAGCGTCTATAATCAGCCCCAGCATTTT

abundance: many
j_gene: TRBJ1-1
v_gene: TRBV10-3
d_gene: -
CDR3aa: CAISDPGLMNTEAFF
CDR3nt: TGTGCCATCAGTGACCCGGGCCTCATGAACACTGAAGCTTTCTTT

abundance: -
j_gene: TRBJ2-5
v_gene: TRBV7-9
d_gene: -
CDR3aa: CASSFLQGTRETQYF
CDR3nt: TGTGCCAGCAGCTTTTTACAGGGTACCCGCGAGACCCAGTACTTC

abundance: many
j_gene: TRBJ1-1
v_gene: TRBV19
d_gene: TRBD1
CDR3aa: CASSARDRGNTEAFF
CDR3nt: TGTGCCAGTAGTGCTCGGGACAGGGGGAACACTGAAGCTTTCTTT

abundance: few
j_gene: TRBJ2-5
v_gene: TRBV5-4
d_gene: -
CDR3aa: CASSFQRDQETQYF
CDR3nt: TGTGCCAGCAGCTTTCAGAGGGACCAAGAGACCCAGTACTTC

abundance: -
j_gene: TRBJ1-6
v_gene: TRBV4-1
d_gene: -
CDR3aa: CASSQAGRNSPLHF
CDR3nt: TGCGCCAGCAGCCAAGCGGGGAGGAATTCACCCCTCCACTTT

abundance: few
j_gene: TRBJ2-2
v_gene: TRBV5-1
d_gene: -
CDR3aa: CATTVTNTGELFF
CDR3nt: TGCGCCACCACAGTTACGAACACCGGGGAGCTGTTTTTT

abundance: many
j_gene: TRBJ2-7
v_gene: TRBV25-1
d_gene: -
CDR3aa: CASRGRTSSYEQYF
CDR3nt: TGTGCCAGCAGGGGACGGACTTCTTCCTACGAGCAGTACTTC

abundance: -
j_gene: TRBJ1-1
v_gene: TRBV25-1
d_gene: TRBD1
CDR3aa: CASQGAGGTEAFF
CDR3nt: TGTGCTTCGCAGGGGGCAGGGGGAACTGAAGCTTTCTTT

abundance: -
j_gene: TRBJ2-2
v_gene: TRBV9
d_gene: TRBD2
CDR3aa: CASSVGLGHAGELFF
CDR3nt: TGTGCCAGCAGCGTGGGACTAGGCCACGCCGGGGAGCTGTTTTTT

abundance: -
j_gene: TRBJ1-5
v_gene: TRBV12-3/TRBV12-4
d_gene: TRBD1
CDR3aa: CASSQTGARNQPQHF
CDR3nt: TGTGCCAGCAGTCAGACAGGGGCCCGCAATCAGCCCCAGCATTTT

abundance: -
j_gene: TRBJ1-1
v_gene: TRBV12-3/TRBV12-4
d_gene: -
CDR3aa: CASIKTSGTEAFF
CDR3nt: TGTGCCAGCATTAAAACCAGTGGGACTGAAGCTTTCTTT

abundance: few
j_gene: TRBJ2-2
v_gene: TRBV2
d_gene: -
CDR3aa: CASSPTEHTGELFF
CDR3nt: TGTGCCAGCTCTCCGACAGAGCACACCGGGGAGCTGTTTTTT